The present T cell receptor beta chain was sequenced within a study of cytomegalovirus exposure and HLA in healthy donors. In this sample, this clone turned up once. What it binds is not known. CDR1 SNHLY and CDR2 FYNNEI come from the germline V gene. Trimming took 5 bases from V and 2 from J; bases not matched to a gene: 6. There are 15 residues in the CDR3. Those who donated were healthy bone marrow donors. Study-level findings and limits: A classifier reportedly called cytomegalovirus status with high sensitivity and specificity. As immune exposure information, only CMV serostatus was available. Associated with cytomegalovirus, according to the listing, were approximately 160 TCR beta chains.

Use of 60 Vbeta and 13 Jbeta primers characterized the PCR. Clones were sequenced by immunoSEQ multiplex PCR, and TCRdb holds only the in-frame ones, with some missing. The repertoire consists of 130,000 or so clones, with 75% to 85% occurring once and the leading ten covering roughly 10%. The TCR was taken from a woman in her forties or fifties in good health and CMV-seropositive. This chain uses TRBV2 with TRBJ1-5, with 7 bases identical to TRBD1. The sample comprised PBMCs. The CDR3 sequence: CASSFSGQGNQPQHF. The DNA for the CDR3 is TGTGCCAGCAGTTTTTCCGGACAGGGCAATCAGCCCCAGCATTTT.